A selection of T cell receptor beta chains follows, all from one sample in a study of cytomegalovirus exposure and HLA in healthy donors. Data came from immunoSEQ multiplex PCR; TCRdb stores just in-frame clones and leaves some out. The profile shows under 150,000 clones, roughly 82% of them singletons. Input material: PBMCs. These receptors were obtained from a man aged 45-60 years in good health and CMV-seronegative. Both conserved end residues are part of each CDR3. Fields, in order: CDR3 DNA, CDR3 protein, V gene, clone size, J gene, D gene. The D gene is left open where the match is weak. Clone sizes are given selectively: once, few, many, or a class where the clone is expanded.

DNA: TGTGCCAGCAGCTTAGTACGCGGGACAGCCTATGGCTACACCTTC
CDR3: CASSLVRGTAYGYTF
V: TRBV7-2
size: .
J: TRBJ1-2
D: TRBD1

DNA: TGTGCCAGCTCACCACCCTGGACAGGGCGGCGAGCTTTCTTT
CDR3: CASSPPWTGRRAFF
V: TRBV18
size: .
J: TRBJ1-1
D: TRBD1

DNA: TGTGCCAGTAGTATGACAGTCGGATACGAGCAGTACTTC
CDR3: CASSMTVGYEQYF
V: TRBV19
size: .
J: TRBJ2-7
D: .

DNA: TGTGCCAGCAGTTACCCCGGCCAGGGCGGAGAGCAGTACTTC
CDR3: CASSYPGQGGEQYF
V: TRBV6-5
size: few
J: TRBJ2-7
D: .

DNA: TGCAGCGTCGGGACAGGGGGCTCCACTGAAGCTTTCTTT
CDR3: CSVGTGGSTEAFF
V: TRBV29-1
size: .
J: TRBJ1-1
D: TRBD1

DNA: TGTGCCAGCAGCTTTGACAGGGTGAATTCCTACGAGCAGTACTTC
CDR3: CASSFDRVNSYEQYF
V: TRBV7-2
size: .
J: TRBJ2-7
D: TRBD1

DNA: TGTGCCTGGACTGGGCCAGGGGGCGGCTATGGCTACACCTTC
CDR3: CAWTGPGGGYGYTF
V: TRBV30
size: .
J: TRBJ1-2
D: TRBD1

DNA: TGTGCCAGCAGCCAGGCGGGGGGACCTTACAATGAGCAGTTCTTC
CDR3: CASSQAGGPYNEQFF
V: TRBV5-6
size: few
J: TRBJ2-1
D: TRBD2

DNA: TGTGCCAGCAGCAAAGTTGGAGTTCCAGAGCCCTACGAGCAGTACTTC
CDR3: CASSKVGVPEPYEQYF
V: TRBV21-1
size: .
J: TRBJ2-7
D: .

DNA: TGTGCCAGCAGCGCCGGGGGAGGCCCCTACGAGCAGTACTTC
CDR3: CASSAGGGPYEQYF
V: TRBV7-2
size: .
J: TRBJ2-7
D: .

DNA: TGCGCCAGCAGCCCACCTGTGGTAGCGGGGGCGGATACGCAGTATTTT
CDR3: CASSPPVVAGADTQYF
V: TRBV5-1
size: .
J: TRBJ2-3
D: TRBD2

DNA: TGTGCCAGCAGATCTAGCGGGGGACGTTTAAATGAGCAGTTCTTC
CDR3: CASRSSGGRLNEQFF
V: TRBV5-4
size: .
J: TRBJ2-1
D: TRBD2

DNA: TGTTCCAGCAGCTCGGGCAATCAGCCCCAGCATTTT
CDR3: CSSSSGNQPQHF
V: TRBV7-9
size: .
J: TRBJ1-5
D: .

DNA: TGTGCCAGCTCCCGGGCAGGGGGCGCTCCTGGGGCCAACGTCCTGACTTTC
CDR3: CASSRAGGAPGANVLTF
V: TRBV18
size: .
J: TRBJ2-6
D: TRBD1

DNA: TGTGCCAGTAGTTACCTCCTAGGGAACACCGGGGAGCTGTTTTTT
CDR3: CASSYLLGNTGELFF
V: TRBV19
size: .
J: TRBJ2-2
D: .

DNA: TGTGCCTGGGACAGGGGCTTGAACACTGAAGCTTTCTTT
CDR3: CAWDRGLNTEAFF
V: TRBV30
size: .
J: TRBJ1-1
D: TRBD1

DNA: TGTGCCAGCAGCCAACTAGCGGGGGGGTCCAATGAGCAGTTCTTC
CDR3: CASSQLAGGSNEQFF
V: TRBV7-6
size: .
J: TRBJ2-1
D: TRBD2

DNA: TGTGCCAGCAGTTTATCGTTCTCAGATACGCAGTATTTT
CDR3: CASSLSFSDTQYF
V: TRBV27
size: few
J: TRBJ2-3
D: .

DNA: TGTGCCAGCGGGGACAGGGGAAACACCATATATTTT
CDR3: CASGDRGNTIYF
V: TRBV7-9
size: .
J: TRBJ1-3
D: TRBD1

DNA: TGTGCCAGCAGCTTGCTGACGACAGGGGGCATCGACAATGAGCAGTTCTTC
CDR3: CASSLLTTGGIDNEQFF
V: TRBV5-6
size: .
J: TRBJ2-1
D: TRBD1

DNA: TGTGCCTGGGGTGCTGAAGAGACCCAGTACTTC
CDR3: CAWGAEETQYF
V: TRBV30
size: .
J: TRBJ2-5
D: .

DNA: TGTGCCAGTAGTATGGGACACCAGCGAAGCAATCAGCCCCAGCATTTT
CDR3: CASSMGHQRSNQPQHF
V: TRBV19
size: .
J: TRBJ1-5
D: .